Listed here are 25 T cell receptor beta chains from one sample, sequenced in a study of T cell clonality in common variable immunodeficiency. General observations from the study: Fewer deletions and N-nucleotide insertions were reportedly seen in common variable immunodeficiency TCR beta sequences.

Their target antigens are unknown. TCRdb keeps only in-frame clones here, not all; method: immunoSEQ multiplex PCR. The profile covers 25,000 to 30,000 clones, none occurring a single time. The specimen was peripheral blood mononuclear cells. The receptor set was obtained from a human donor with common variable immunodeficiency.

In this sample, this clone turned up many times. Here the CDR3 reads CASSLAGGRTEAFF. CDR3 DNA, as far as it was read: TGTGCCAGTAGTCTGGCGGGGGGCCGCACTGAA. The rearrangement joins TRBV19 to TRBJ1-1, with D perhaps TRBD1 (6 bases). The read falls 3 residues short of the CDR3 end, and the missing part is taken from the germline J gene. The CDR3 is made up of 14 amino acids. The germline V gene encodes CDR1 LNHDA and CDR2 SQIVND (reference sequence). Trimming took 5 bases from V and 4 from J, leaving 14 bases between them.

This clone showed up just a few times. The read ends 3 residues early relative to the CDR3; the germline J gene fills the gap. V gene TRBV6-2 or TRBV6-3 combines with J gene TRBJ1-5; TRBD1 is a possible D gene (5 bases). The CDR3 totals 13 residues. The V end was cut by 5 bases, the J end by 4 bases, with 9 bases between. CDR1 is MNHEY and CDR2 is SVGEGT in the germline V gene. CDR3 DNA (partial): TGTGCCAGCAGTCCTGACAGAAATCAGCCC. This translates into CASSPDRNQP. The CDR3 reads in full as CASSPDRNQPQHF.

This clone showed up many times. The CDR3 bases that were read are TGTGCCAGCAGCAACCGACAGGGAGGGTCCAACGGC. Encoded protein: CASSNRQGGSNG. The entire CDR3 reads CASSNRQGGSNGYTF. V gene TRBV7-2 combines with J gene TRBJ1-2, with 7 bases that match TRBD1. The sequenced fragment ends 3 residues before the CDR3 boundary, so the rest is inferred from the germline J gene. This CDR3 region has 15 residues. Germline V gives CDR1 SGHTA, CDR2 FQGNSA.

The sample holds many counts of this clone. The covered CDR3 bases are TGTGCCAGTAGTTCCGGGACAGGGGTTATTTACAATGAG. Amino acid sequence: CASSSGTGVIYNE. The CDR3, in full, reads CASSSGTGVIYNEQFF. The gene calls are TRBV19 and TRBJ2-1, with 10 bases matching TRBD1. The sequenced fragment ends 3 residues before the CDR3 boundary, so the rest is inferred from the germline J gene. The trim removed 5 bases at V and 4 bases at J, leaving 8 bases unmatched. The germline CDR1 and CDR2 sequences are LNHDA and SQIVND (reference sequence). The length of the CDR3 is 16 residues.

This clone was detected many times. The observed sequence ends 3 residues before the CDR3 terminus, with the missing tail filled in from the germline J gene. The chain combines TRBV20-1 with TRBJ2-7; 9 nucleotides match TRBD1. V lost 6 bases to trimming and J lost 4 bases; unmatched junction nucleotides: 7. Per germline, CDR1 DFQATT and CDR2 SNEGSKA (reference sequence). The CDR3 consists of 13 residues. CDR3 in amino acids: CSATGDRVYEQYF. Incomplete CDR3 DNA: TGCAGTGCGACCGGGGACAGGGTGTACGAG.

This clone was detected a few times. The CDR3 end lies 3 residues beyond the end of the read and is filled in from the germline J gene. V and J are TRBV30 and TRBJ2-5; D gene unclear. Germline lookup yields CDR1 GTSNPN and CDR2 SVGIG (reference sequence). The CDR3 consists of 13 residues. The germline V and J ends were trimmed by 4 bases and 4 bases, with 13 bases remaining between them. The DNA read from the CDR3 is TGTGCCTGGAAGGCAGGAAGTGGAGAGACC. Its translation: CAWKAGSGET. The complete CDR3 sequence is CAWKAGSGETQYF.

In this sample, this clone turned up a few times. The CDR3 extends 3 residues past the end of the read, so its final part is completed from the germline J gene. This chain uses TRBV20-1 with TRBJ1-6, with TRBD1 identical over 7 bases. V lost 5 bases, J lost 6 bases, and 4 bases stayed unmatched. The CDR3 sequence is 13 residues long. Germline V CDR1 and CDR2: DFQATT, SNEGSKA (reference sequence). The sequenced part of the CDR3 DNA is TGCAGTGCTGACAGGGCTGCTAATTCACCC. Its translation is CSADRAANSP. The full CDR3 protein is CSADRAANSPLHF.

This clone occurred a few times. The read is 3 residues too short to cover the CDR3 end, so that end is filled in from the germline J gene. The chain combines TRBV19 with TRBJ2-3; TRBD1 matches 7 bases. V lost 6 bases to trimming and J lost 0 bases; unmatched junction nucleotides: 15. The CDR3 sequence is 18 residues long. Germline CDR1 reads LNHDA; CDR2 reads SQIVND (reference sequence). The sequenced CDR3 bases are TGTGCCAGTAGCAACCCCATCCGGGACAGTTTTAGCACAGATACG. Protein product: CASSNPIRDSFSTDT. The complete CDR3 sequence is CASSNPIRDSFSTDTQYF.

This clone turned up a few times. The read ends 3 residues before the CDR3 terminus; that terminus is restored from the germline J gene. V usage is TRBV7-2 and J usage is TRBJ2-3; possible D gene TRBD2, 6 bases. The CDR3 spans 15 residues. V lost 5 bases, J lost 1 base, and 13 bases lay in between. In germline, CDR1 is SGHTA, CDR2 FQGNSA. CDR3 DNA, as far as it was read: TGTGCCAGCAGCGAGACTAGGAGGGGCACAGATACG. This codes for CASSETRRGTDT. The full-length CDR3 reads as CASSETRRGTDTQYF. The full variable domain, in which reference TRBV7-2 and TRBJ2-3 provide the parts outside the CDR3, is GAGVSQSPSNKVTEKGKDVELRCDPISGHTALYWYRQSLGQGLEFLIYFQGNSAPDKSGLPSDRFSAERTGGSVSTLTIQRTQQEDSAVYLCASSETRRGTDTQYFGPGTRLTVL.

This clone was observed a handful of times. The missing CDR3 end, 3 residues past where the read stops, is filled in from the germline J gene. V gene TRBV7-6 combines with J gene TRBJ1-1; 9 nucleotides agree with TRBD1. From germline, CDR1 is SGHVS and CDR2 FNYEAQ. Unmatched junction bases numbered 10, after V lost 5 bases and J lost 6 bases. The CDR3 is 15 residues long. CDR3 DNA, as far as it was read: TGTGCCAGCAGCGTAACCGGGACAGGGATGGCTGAA. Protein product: CASSVTGTGMAE. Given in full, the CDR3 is CASSVTGTGMAEAFF.

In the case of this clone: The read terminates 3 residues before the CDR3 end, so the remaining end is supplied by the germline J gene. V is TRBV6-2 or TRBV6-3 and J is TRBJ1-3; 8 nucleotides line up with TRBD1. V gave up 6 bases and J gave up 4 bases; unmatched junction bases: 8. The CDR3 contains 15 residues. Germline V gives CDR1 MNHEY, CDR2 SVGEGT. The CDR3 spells CASRLDRASGNTIYF. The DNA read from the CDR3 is TGTGCCAGCAGGCTGGACAGGGCATCCGGAAACACC.

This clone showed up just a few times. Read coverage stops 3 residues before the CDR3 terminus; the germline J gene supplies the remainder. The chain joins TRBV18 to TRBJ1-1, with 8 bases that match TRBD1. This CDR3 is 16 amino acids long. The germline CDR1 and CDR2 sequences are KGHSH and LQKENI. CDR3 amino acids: CASSPPAAGGAGEAFF. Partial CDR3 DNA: TGTGCCAGCTCACCACCTGCAGCAGGGGGCGCGGGCGAA. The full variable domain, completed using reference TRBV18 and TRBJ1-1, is NAGVMQNPRHLVRRRGQEARLRCSPMKGHSHVYWYRQLPEEGLKFMVYLQKENIIDESGMPKERFSAEFPKEGPSILRIQQVVRGDSAAYFCASSPPAAGGAGEAFFGQGTRLTVV.

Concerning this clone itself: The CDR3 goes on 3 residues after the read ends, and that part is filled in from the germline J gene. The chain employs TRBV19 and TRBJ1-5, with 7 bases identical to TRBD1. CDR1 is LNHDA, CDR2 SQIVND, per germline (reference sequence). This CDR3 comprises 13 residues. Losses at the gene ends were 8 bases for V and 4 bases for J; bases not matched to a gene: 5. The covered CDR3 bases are TGTGCCAGTGCTCCGGGACAGAATCAGCCC. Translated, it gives CASAPGQNQP. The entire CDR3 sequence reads CASAPGQNQPQHF.

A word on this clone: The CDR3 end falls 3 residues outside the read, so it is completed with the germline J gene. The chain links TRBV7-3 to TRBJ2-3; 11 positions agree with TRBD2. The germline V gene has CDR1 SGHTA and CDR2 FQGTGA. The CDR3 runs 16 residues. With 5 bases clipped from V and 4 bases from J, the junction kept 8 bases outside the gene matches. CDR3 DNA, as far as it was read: TGTGCCAGCAGCCTAATAGCGGGGGGGGCCCCAGATACG. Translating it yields CASSLIAGGAPDT. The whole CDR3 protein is CASSLIAGGAPDTQYF.

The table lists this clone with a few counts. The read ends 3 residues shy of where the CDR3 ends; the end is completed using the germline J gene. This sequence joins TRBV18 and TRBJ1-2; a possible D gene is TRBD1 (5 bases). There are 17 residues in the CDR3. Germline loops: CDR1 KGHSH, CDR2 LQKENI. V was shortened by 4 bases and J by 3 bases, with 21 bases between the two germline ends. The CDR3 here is CASSLTGTLLGDYGYTF. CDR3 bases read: TGTGCCAGCTCACTAACCGGGACTCTCCTAGGGGACTATGGC.

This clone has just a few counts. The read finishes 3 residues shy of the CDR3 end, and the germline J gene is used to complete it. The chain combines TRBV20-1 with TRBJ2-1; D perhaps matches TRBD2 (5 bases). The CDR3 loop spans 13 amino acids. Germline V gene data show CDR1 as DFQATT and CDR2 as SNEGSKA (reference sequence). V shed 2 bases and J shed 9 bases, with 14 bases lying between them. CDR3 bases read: TGCAGTGCTAGAAGTCCTAGCAATGCTGAG. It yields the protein CSARSPSNAE. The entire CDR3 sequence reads CSARSPSNAEQFF.

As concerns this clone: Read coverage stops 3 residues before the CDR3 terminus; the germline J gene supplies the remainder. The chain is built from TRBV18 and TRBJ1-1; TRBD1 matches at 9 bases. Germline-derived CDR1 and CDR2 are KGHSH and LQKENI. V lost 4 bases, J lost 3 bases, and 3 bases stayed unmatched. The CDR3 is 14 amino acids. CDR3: CASSQGQGYTEAFF. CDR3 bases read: TGTGCCAGCTCACAAGGACAGGGGTACACTGAA. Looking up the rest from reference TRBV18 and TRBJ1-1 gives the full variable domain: NAGVMQNPRHLVRRRGQEARLRCSPMKGHSHVYWYRQLPEEGLKFMVYLQKENIIDESGMPKERFSAEFPKEGPSILRIQQVVRGDSAAYFCASSQGQGYTEAFFGQGTRLTVV.

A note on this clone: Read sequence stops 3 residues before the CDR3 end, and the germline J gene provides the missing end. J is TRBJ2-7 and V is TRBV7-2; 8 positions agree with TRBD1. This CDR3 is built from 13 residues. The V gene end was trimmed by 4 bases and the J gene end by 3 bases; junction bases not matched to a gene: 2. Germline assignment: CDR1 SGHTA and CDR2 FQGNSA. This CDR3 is CASSYRGFYEQYF. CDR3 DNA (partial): TGTGCCAGCAGCTACAGGGGGTTCTACGAG.

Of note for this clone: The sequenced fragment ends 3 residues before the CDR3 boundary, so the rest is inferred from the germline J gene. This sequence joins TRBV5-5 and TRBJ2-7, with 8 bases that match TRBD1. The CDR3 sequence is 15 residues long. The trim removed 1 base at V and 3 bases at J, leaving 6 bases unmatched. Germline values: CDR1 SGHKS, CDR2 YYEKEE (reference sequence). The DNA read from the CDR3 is TGTGCCAGCAGCTTGATCGGGACAGGAAACTACGAG. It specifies CASSLIGTGNYE. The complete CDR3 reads CASSLIGTGNYEQYF.

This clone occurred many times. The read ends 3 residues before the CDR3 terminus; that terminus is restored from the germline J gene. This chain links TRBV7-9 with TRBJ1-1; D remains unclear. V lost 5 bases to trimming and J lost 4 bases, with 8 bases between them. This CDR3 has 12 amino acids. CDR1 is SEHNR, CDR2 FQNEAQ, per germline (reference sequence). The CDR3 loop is CASSIVATEAFF. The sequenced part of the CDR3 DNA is TGTGCCAGCAGCATCGTAGCCACTGAA.

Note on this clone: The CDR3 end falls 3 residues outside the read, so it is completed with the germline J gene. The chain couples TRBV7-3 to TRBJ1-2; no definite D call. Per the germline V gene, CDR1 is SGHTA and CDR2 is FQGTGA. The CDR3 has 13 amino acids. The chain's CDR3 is CASSYGGNNEYTF. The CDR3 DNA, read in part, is TGTGCCAGCAGCTATGGCGGGAACAATGAG.

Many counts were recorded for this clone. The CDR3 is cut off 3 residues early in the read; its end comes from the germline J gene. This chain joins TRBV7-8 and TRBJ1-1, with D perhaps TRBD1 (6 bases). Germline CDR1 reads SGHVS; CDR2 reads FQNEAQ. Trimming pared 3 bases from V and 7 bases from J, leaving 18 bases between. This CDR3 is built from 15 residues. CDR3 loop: CASSFYRDPRSEAFF. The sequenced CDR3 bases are TGTGCCAGCAGCTTCTACAGGGATCCTCGGAGTGAA.

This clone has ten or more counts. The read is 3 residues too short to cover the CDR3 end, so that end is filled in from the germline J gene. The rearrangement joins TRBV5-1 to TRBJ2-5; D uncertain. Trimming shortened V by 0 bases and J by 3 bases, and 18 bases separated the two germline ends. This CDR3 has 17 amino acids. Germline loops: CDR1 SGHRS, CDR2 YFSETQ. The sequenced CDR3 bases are TGCGCCAGCAGCTTGGGTGACTTTATTACACCCAAAGAGACC. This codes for CASSLGDFITPKET. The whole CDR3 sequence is CASSLGDFITPKETQYF. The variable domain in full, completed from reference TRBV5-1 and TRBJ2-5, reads KAGVTQTPRYLIKTRGQQVTLSCSPISGHRSVSWYQQTPGQGLQFLFEYFSETQRNKGNFPGRFSGRQFSNSRSEMNVSTLELGDSALYLCASSLGDFITPKETQYFGPGTRLLVL.

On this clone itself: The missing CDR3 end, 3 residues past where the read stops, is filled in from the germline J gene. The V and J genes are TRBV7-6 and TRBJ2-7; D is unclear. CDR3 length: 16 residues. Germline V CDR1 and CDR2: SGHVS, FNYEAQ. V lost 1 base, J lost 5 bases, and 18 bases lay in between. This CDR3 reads CASSLEFSRYPHEQYF. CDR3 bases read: TGTGCCAGCAGCTTAGAATTCTCCAGGTATCCTCACGAG.

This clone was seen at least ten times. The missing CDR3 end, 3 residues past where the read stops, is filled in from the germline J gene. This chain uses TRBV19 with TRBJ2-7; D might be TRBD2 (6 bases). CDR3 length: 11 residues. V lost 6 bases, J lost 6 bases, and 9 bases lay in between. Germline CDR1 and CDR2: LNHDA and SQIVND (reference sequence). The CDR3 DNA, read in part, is TGTGCCAGTAGGGAGGGGCCCGAG. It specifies CASREGPE. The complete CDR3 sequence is CASREGPEQYF.